Reported below is one TCR beta chain. With more than 250,000 cells each, the CD8+ T cell subsets were individually sorted in triplicate. All TRB cDNA libraries came from 5' RACE performed with UMI labels. TCRdb derives one entry per CDR3 protein from the 5' RACE reads, leaving out DNA. With just over 60,000 distinct CDR3 sequences in the sample, the ten largest clones hold about 4.5%. The sample comes from a study of CXCR3-negative and CXCR3-positive naive CD8 T cells. CDR1 SGDLS and CDR2 YYNGEE come from the germline V gene. The CDR3 runs to 13 residues. This sequence originates from a human donor in good health. Some clones in this sample may be carry-over from other donors' samples. This sequence joins TRBV9 and TRBJ2-1. Material for sequencing was naive CXCR3- CD8+ T cells from blood. Described subset: CD45RO-CCR7+CD27+CD95- naive CD8+ T cells lacking CXCR3 (TNR3-). CDR3 in amino acids: CASSAGDGNEQFF. The full variable domain, with the rest looked up from reference TRBV9 and TRBJ2-1, is DSGVTQTPKHLITATGQRVTLRCSPRSGDLSVYWYQQSLDQGLQFLIQYYNGEERAKGNILERFSAQQFPDLHSELNLSSLELGDSALYFCASSAGDGNEQFFGPGTRLTVL.